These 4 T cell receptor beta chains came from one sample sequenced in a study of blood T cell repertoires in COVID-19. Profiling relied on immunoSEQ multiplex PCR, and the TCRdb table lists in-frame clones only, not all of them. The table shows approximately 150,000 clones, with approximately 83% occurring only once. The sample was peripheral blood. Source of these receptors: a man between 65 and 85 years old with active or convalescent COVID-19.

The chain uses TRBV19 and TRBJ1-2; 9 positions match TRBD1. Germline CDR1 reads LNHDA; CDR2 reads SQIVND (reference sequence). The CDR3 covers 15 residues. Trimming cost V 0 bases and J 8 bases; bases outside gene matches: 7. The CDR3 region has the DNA TGTGCCAGTAGTATAGAAGGGACAGGGTCAAAAGGCTACACCTTC. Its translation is CASSIEGTGSKGYTF.

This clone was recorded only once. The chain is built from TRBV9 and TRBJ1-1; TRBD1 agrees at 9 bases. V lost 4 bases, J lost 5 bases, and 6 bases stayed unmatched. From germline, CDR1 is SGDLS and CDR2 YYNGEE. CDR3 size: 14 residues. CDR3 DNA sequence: TGTGCCAGCAGCTTACAGGGGGCGCGTACTGAAGCTTTCTTT. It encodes CASSLQGARTEAFF. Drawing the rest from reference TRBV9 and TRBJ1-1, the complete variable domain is DSGVTQTPKHLITATGQRVTLRCSPRSGDLSVYWYQQSLDQGLQFLIQYYNGEERAKGNILERFSAQQFPDLHSELNLSSLELGDSALYFCASSLQGARTEAFFGQGTRLTVV.

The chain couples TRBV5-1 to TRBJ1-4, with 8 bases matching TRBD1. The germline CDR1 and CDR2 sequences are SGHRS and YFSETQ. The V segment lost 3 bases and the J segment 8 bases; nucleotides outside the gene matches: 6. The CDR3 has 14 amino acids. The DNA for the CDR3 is TGCGCCAGCAGCTCGGGACAGGAGGGGGAAAAACTGTTTTTT. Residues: CASSSGQEGEKLFF.

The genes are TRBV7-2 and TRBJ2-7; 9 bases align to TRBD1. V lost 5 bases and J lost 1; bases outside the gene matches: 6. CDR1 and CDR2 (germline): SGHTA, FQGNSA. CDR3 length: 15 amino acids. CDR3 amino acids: CASSPQTGGSYEQYF. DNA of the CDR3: TGTGCCAGCAGCCCTCAGACAGGGGGATCCTACGAGCAGTACTTC. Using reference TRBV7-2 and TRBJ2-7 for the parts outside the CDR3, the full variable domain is GAGVSQSPSNKVTEKGKDVELRCDPISGHTALYWYRQSLGQGLEFLIYFQGNSAPDKSGLPSDRFSAERTGGSVSTLTIQRTQQEDSAVYLCASSPQTGGSYEQYFGPGTRLTVT.